The 14 T cell receptor beta chains below come from one sample, sequenced in a study of regulatory T cells in long-lasting Graves disease. Time point defined: newly diagnosed GD, antithyroid drugs for less than 3 months. The TCR library was made from RNA that had been extracted from PBMCs in TRIzol. Both iRepertoire HTBI primers and Arm-PCR of CDR3 regions were used to build the TCR beta libraries. MiXCR was run by TCRdb on the multiplex PCR reads, yielding one entry per CDR3 protein. Here the sample spans roughly 400,000 distinct CDR3 sequences, over 15% being singletons. This sample was also put to use in a study of T cells in Graves' hyperthyroidism and ophthalmopathy.

Sequencing was performed on peripheral blood mononuclear cells (PBMCs), taken at new diagnosis, from a patient treated with antithyroid drugs. Receptors originate from a woman under 30 with Graves disease.

This clonotype came up many times. V gene TRBV12-3 or TRBV12-4 combines with J gene TRBJ1-2; D gene ambiguous. There are 14 residues in the CDR3. The V end lost 3 bases, the J end lost 4 bases, and 12 bases lay between the germline ends. Here the CDR3 DNA reads TGTGCCAGCAGTTTCCGGGGAGTGGGCTATGGCTACACCTTC. It yields the protein CASSFRGVGYGYTF.

This chain uses TRBV6-2 or TRBV6-3 with TRBJ2-5; perhaps TRBD1 as D (5 bases). CDR1 and CDR2 (germline): MNHEY, SVGEGT. This CDR3 is built from 13 residues. V dropped 5 bases and J dropped 2 bases, with 9 bases sitting between them. As DNA, the CDR3 is TGTGCCAGCAGTGGACACGTACAAGAGACCCAGTACTTC. It encodes CASSGHVQETQYF.

The chain has TRBV7-9 and TRBJ1-5; D remains ambiguous. CDR3 length equals 14 residues. The germline V and J ends were trimmed by 5 bases and 7 bases, with 15 bases remaining between them. Germline values: CDR1 SEHNR, CDR2 FQNEAQ (reference sequence). The CDR3 reads CASSHSLSGQPQHF. CDR3 DNA: TGTGCCAGCAGCCACTCCCTCAGTGGGCAGCCCCAGCATTTT.

This clonotype was picked up a small number of times. This chain links TRBV24-1 with TRBJ2-2; TRBD1 matches 7 bases. The CDR3 is made up of 16 amino acids. Germline V gives CDR1 KGHDR, CDR2 SFDVKD. J was trimmed by 3 bases and V by 4 bases; bases with no gene match: 7. The CDR3 DNA follows: TGTGCCACCAGTGACTCGACAGGGACGGACACCGGGGAGCTGTTTTTT. Its protein product is CATSDSTGTDTGELFF.

The chain joins TRBV6-2 or TRBV6-3 to TRBJ2-1; possibly TRBD2 for D (6 bases). With the DNA end fitting TRBJ2-5 better, the J assignment may be wrong. Germline V CDR1 and CDR2: MNHEY, SVGEGT. The CDR3 covers 14 residues. Here the CDR3 DNA reads TGTGCCAGCAGTTGCGGCGGGAACTCAGAGACCCAGTACTTC. Residues: CASSCGGNSETQYF.

This clonotype has just a few counts. The chain couples TRBV20-1 to TRBJ2-3; D is perhaps TRBD2 (6 bases). The CDR3 spans 13 residues. V shed 3 bases and J shed 6 bases, with 13 bases lying between them. Germline V gene sequence: CDR1 DFQATT, CDR2 SNEGSKA (reference sequence). The CDR3 reads CSARATSSDTQYF. The CDR3 DNA is TGCAGTGCTAGGGCGACTAGTTCGGATACGCAGTATTTT.

This clonotype has just a few counts. This rearrangement joins TRBV25-1 to TRBJ2-7; 8 bases match TRBD1. V lost 1 base, J lost 6 bases, and 8 bases stayed unmatched. Per germline, CDR1 MGHDK and CDR2 SYGVNS. The CDR3 runs to 15 residues. CDR3 bases: TGTGCCAGCAGTGAATCACTTTCAGGGGGCCCCGAGCAGTACTTC. It yields the protein CASSESLSGGPEQYF.

In this sample, this clonotype turned up many times. The chain uses TRBV20-1 and TRBJ2-7; 7 positions match TRBD2. Germline V gene data show CDR1 as DFQATT and CDR2 as SNEGSKA (reference sequence). This CDR3 spans 17 amino acids. V lost 3 bases, J lost 3 bases, and 17 bases stayed unmatched. CDR3 loop: CSASSPRISGAHYEQYF. Written as DNA, the CDR3 is TGCAGTGCTAGTTCCCCCCGGATAAGCGGGGCTCACTACGAGCAGTACTTC.

This clonotype was seen only a few times. This chain connects TRBV7-3 to TRBJ2-1, with 8 bases identical to TRBD1. V lost 0 bases and J lost 4; bases outside the gene matches: 8. Germline V gene sequence: CDR1 SGHTA, CDR2 FQGTGA. This CDR3 contains 17 residues. The CDR3 DNA sequence: TGTGCCAGCAGCTTAACGCCCCGGGACAGGCTATACAATGAGCAGTTCTTC. It specifies CASSLTPRDRLYNEQFF. Looking up the rest from reference TRBV7-3 and TRBJ2-1 gives the full variable domain: GAGVSQTPSNKVTEKGKYVELRCDPISGHTALYWYRQSLGQGPEFLIYFQGTGAADDSGLPNDRFFAVRPEGSVSTLKIQRTERGDSAVYLCASSLTPRDRLYNEQFFGPGTRLTVL.

This clonotype has a handful of counts. One junction end disagrees with the germline gene, perhaps due to a read error. V and J are TRBV2 and TRBJ2-7, with D possibly being TRBD1 (6 bases). Germline assignment: CDR1 SNHLY and CDR2 FYNNEI. This CDR3 has 16 residues. CDR3 protein: CASSAEGTNSLGEQCF. In DNA, the CDR3 is TGTGCCAGCAGCGCCGAGGGGACAAATTCTTTGGGAGAGCAGTGCTTC.

This clonotype appeared many times. CDR3 sequence reads: CSARDLLAGVRPQLTQYF. CDR3 DNA sequence: TGCAGTGCTAGAGATCTCCTTGCGGGAGTTAGGCCCCAACTTACGCAGTATTTT. The V call is TRBV20-1, the J call TRBJ2-3; the match to TRBD2 covers 7 bases. The CDR3 totals 18 residues. From germline, CDR1 is DFQATT and CDR2 SNEGSKA (reference sequence). V gave up 0 bases and J gave up 8 bases; unmatched junction bases: 20.

On this clonotype itself: A much larger clone lies a single base off, so this may be a read error. The CDR3 loop is CASSLDWDKYSEQFF. Written as DNA, the CDR3 is TGCGCCAGCAGCTTGGATTGGGACAAATACAGTGAGCAGTTCTTC. The chain links TRBV5-1 to TRBJ2-1; weak D call: TRBD1 (6 bases). Germline-derived CDR1 and CDR2 are SGHRS and YFSETQ. The CDR3 covers 15 residues.

This clonotype was seen a handful of times. This rearrangement joins TRBV10-3 to TRBJ1-2; 7 positions agree with TRBD1. J lost 6 bases, V lost 1 base, and 14 bases had no gene match. CDR3 length: 17 residues. Germline CDR1 is ENHRY and CDR2 is SYGVKD. DNA of the CDR3: TGTGCCATCAGTGAGTGGAGACAGGGCCGTACAACTCATGGCTACACCTTC. It codes for CAISEWRQGRTTHGYTF.

The rearrangement links TRBV20-1 to TRBJ2-5; D is possibly TRBD2 (5 bases). CDR1 is DFQATT, CDR2 SNEGSKA, per germline (reference sequence). This CDR3 region has 14 residues. Deletions cut 0 bases from V and 1 base from J, with 9 bases between. The CDR3 nucleotides read TGCAGTGCTAGAGATTCGACTACCCAAGAGACCCAGTACTTC. Translating gives CSARDSTTQETQYF.